The 20 T cell receptor beta chains reported below all come from one sample, sequenced in a study of neurological immune-mediated disorders. TCRdb re-called the 5' RACE reads through MiXCR, storing one row per CDR3 protein. The sample lists tens of thousands of distinct CDR3 sequences, around 2.6% seen once, with 1.1% in the top ten. The specimen was PBMCs. The source of these receptors is a woman younger than 45 with multiple sclerosis.

At least ten counts were recorded for this clonotype. The chain links TRBV20-1 to TRBJ2-5; 9 nucleotides align to TRBD2. The CDR3 has 16 residues. The ends lost 0 bases at V and 5 bases at J; junction bases unmatched: 10. Germline values: CDR1 DFQATT, CDR2 SNEGSKA (reference sequence). The chain's CDR3 is CSARDIGGRVRETQYF. The CDR3 DNA is TGCAGTGCTAGAGATATCGGCGGGAGGGTGCGGGAGACCCAGTACTTC.

This clonotype was observed at least ten times. V gene TRBV6-5 combines with J gene TRBJ1-1; D remains unclear. Looked up from germline, CDR1 is MNHEY and CDR2 is SVGAGI. Trimming took off 1 base at V and 2 bases at J, with 11 bases between the two ends. The CDR3 runs 15 residues. CDR3 loop: CASSYWKRRNTEAFF. The CDR3, as DNA: TGTGCCAGCAGTTACTGGAAGAGGAGAAACACTGAAGCTTTCTTT.

This clonotype has a count of ten or more. The chain combines TRBV7-9 with TRBJ2-1; 7 bases align to TRBD1. With V trimmed by 6 bases and J by 4 bases, 6 bases remained unmatched. CDR1 and CDR2 (germline): SEHNR, FQNEAQ (reference sequence). This CDR3 is built from 14 residues. CDR3 nucleotide sequence: TGTGCCAGCAGGCCGGGACAGCGTTACAATGAGCAGTTCTTC. Its translation is CASRPGQRYNEQFF.

This clonotype was counted ten times or more. The chain is built from TRBV10-3 and TRBJ2-7; TRBD2 matches at 7 bases. The CDR3 has 15 amino acids. Germline values: CDR1 ENHRY, CDR2 SYGVKD. V was pared by 3 bases and J by 0 bases, with 5 bases of the junction left unmatched. CDR3 nucleotides: TGTGCCATCAGTGATCGGAGGACTAGCTCCTACGAGCAGTACTTC. Amino acid sequence: CAISDRRTSSYEQYF.

This clonotype was seen many times. V and J are TRBV3-1 and TRBJ2-5; 10 nucleotides agree with TRBD2. V shed 0 bases, J shed 6 bases, and the junction held 7 bases outside the gene matches. This CDR3 region has 16 residues. In germline, CDR1 is LGHDT, CDR2 YNNKEL (reference sequence). The CDR3 is CASSQDLAGGEKTQYF. The CDR3 nucleotides read TGTGCCAGCAGCCAAGACTTAGCGGGAGGTGAAAAGACCCAGTACTTC.

At least ten counts were recorded for this clonotype. The rearrangement links TRBV7-2 to TRBJ1-1; D gene ambiguous. There are 13 residues in the CDR3. V was cut by 5 bases and J by 3 bases, with 10 bases left in between. CDR1 SGHTA and CDR2 FQGNSA come from the germline V gene. The CDR3 spells CASSAQDYTEAFF. The CDR3 coding sequence is TGTGCCAGCAGCGCGCAGGATTACACTGAAGCTTTCTTT.

In its sample, this clonotype was seen many times. The chain has TRBV5-1 and TRBJ2-5, with 7 bases aligning to TRBD1. The V segment lost 4 bases and the J segment 1 base; nucleotides outside the gene matches: 4. In germline, CDR1 is SGHRS, CDR2 YFSETQ. The CDR3 is 14 residues long. The CDR3 DNA reads as TGCGCCAGCAGCCTGACAGGGCCCCAAGAGACCCAGTACTTC. The encoded protein is CASSLTGPQETQYF.

At least ten counts were recorded for this clonotype. The chain employs TRBV18 and TRBJ2-1; D is possibly TRBD2 (5 bases). Germline V lookup: CDR1 KGHSH, CDR2 LQKENI. Trimming shortened V by 4 bases and J by 6 bases, and 10 bases separated the two germline ends. The CDR3 spans 13 residues. CDR3 sequence (DNA): TGTGCCAGCTCACGAGGGCCTATCAATGAGCAGTTCTTC. Amino acids: CASSRGPINEQFF.

This clonotype was counted at least ten times. V usage is TRBV25-1 and J usage is TRBJ2-7, with D possibly being TRBD1 (5 bases). The V and J ends lost 3 bases and 4 bases respectively, with 13 bases between them. Germline assignment: CDR1 MGHDK and CDR2 SYGVNS. This CDR3 comprises 14 residues. The CDR3 coding sequence is TGTGCCAGCAGTGACGCAGGGAACCCATACGAGCAGTACTTC. Residues: CASSDAGNPYEQYF.

This clonotype has ten or more counts. V gene TRBV19 combines with J gene TRBJ1-5; D might be TRBD1 (6 bases). V gave up 7 bases and J gave up 4 bases, with 8 bases separating them. CDR1 is LNHDA, CDR2 SQIVND, per germline (reference sequence). The CDR3 totals 12 residues. The CDR3 DNA reads as TGTGCCAGTACTGACAGGAATCAGCCCCAGCATTTT. Translated, it gives CASTDRNQPQHF.

This clonotype was recorded a few times. This chain uses TRBV6-5 with TRBJ2-1; 12 nucleotides agree with TRBD2. Germline V gene sequence: CDR1 MNHEY, CDR2 SVGAGI. The junction had 3 bases not matched to a gene; V was cut back by 6 bases and J by 0 bases. The CDR3 has 16 amino acids. The CDR3 reads CASRTSGGVSYNEQFF. The CDR3 nucleotides are TGTGCCAGCAGGACTAGCGGGGGTGTCTCCTACAATGAGCAGTTCTTC.

This clonotype has a count of ten or more. V gene TRBV5-1 combines with J gene TRBJ2-3; possible D gene TRBD2, 6 bases. From germline, CDR1 is SGHRS and CDR2 YFSETQ. The CDR3 is made up of 13 amino acids. V lost 5 bases, J lost 2 bases, and 9 bases lay in between. CDR3: CASRVAVTDTQYF. In DNA, the CDR3 is TGCGCCAGCAGGGTAGCGGTCACAGATACGCAGTATTTT.

This clonotype came up many times. The chain links TRBV29-1 to TRBJ1-3; D may be TRBD1 (5 bases). V was pared by 4 bases and J by 2 bases, with 15 bases between. CDR3 length equals 15 residues. Germline CDR1 and CDR2: SQVTM and ANQGSEA. The CDR3 reads CSVGSRGDAGNTIYF. CDR3 sequence (DNA): TGCAGCGTTGGAAGTCGGGGGGACGCTGGAAACACCATATATTTT. Together with reference TRBV29-1 and TRBJ1-3, the CDR3 gives the full variable domain: SAVISQKPSRDICQRGTSLTIQCQVDSQVTMMFWYRQQPGQSLTLIATANQGSEATYESGFVIDKFPISRPNLTFSTLTVSNMSPEDSSIYLCSVGSRGDAGNTIYFGEGSWLTVV.

At least ten counts were recorded for this clonotype. The gene calls are TRBV19 and TRBJ1-5; TRBD1 aligns across 7 bases. CDR1 and CDR2 (germline): LNHDA, SQIVND (reference sequence). J lost 5 bases, V lost 5 bases, and 3 bases had no gene match. This CDR3 has 13 residues. CDR3 amino acids: CASSPDRDQPQHF. CDR3 in DNA: TGTGCCAGTAGTCCAGACAGGGATCAGCCCCAGCATTTT.

This clonotype was counted at least ten times. The chain has TRBV7-2 and TRBJ2-1, with 7 bases identical to TRBD1. V dropped 6 bases and J dropped 6; count of bases not matched to a gene: 11. Germline CDR1 reads SGHTA; CDR2 reads FQGNSA. The CDR3 spans 15 residues. CDR3 region: CASRTEVSGGNEQFF. CDR3 DNA: TGTGCCAGCAGAACAGAAGTCTCAGGGGGCAATGAGCAGTTCTTC.

The sample holds many counts of this clonotype. This chain uses TRBV7-6 with TRBJ1-5; 7 bases align to TRBD1. This CDR3 is 12 amino acids long. J was trimmed by 12 bases and V by 5 bases; bases with no gene match: 7. Germline V lookup: CDR1 SGHVS, CDR2 FNYEAQ. The CDR3: CASSAKQGGQHF. CDR3 sequence (DNA): TGTGCCAGCAGCGCTAAGCAGGGGGGCCAGCATTTT.

This clonotype occurred many times. The J gene is TRBJ1-3, the V gene TRBV15; TRBD1 might be the D (6 bases). The CDR3 covers 15 residues. CDR1 and CDR2 (germline): LNHNV, YYDKDF (reference sequence). V dropped 0 bases and J dropped 2 bases, with 8 bases sitting between them. The CDR3 DNA reads TGTGCCACCAGCAGAGACCCAGGGGCTGGAAACACCATATATTTT. It codes for CATSRDPGAGNTIYF.

In its sample, this clonotype was seen many times. The chain employs TRBV20-1 and TRBJ2-1; D possibly uses TRBD1 or TRBD2 (5 bases each). V lost 5 bases and J 4 bases, leaving 18 bases between the germline ends. Germline-derived CDR1 and CDR2 are DFQATT and SNEGSKA (reference sequence). This CDR3 region has 15 residues. The CDR3 nucleotides are TGCAGTGCTCCTTCCCCCGGGGCTGGATACAATGAGCAGTTCTTC. This sequence encodes CSAPSPGAGYNEQFF.

The table lists this clonotype with many counts. The J gene is TRBJ2-7, the V gene TRBV20-1, with D perhaps matching TRBD2 (6 bases). The CDR3 runs to 15 residues. Germline CDR1 DFQATT, CDR2 SNEGSKA (reference sequence). Deletions cut 0 bases from V and 3 bases from J, with 15 bases between. This chain's CDR3 is CSARDYREISYEQYF. The CDR3 DNA follows: TGCAGTGCTAGAGATTATCGGGAGATTAGCTACGAGCAGTACTTC.

In this sample, this clonotype turned up many times. This chain connects TRBV18 to TRBJ1-2; TRBD1 matches 8 bases. CDR3 size: 14 residues. Losses at the gene ends were 6 bases for V and 5 bases for J; bases not matched to a gene: 8. Germline V gives CDR1 KGHSH, CDR2 LQKENI. In DNA form, the CDR3 reads TGTGCCAGCTCCCTAACCGGGACAGGTTATGGCTACACCTTC. Amino acid sequence: CASSLTGTGYGYTF.